Listed below are T cell receptor beta chains from one sample, sequenced in a study of PD-1 blockade in classical Hodgkin lymphoma. TCRdb's copy holds only in-frame clones and misses some; the assay was immunoSEQ multiplex PCR. This table holds 15,000 to 20,000 clones, approximately 83% found once. The sample here was peripheral blood mononuclear cells (PBMCs), taken before the fourth cycle of nivolumab. These receptors all come from a human donor with classical Hodgkin lymphoma. CDR3s include the opening cysteine and the closing phenylalanine or tryptophan.

J gene: TRBJ2-5; V gene: TRBV19; CDR3 protein: CASRTTDSGTPIPPGKETQYF
J gene: TRBJ2-1; V gene: TRBV5-1; CDR3 protein: CASSLTGTNYNEQFF
J gene: TRBJ2-3; V gene: TRBV5-1; CDR3 protein: CASGDSPLDDTQYF
J gene: TRBJ2-5; V gene: TRBV7-3; CDR3 protein: CASSLTGGFQETQYF
J gene: TRBJ1-6; V gene: TRBV4-1; CDR3 protein: CASSPWREPNSPLHF
J gene: TRBJ1-2; V gene: TRBV6-4; CDR3 protein: CASSRDGGSGGYTF
J gene: TRBJ2-2; V gene: TRBV5-5; CDR3 protein: CASARESTANTGELFF
J gene: TRBJ2-3; V gene: TRBV7-9; CDR3 protein: CASSLEGGPTDTQYF
J gene: TRBJ2-5; V gene: TRBV7-9; CDR3 protein: CASSLLGETQYF
J gene: TRBJ2-2; V gene: TRBV27; CDR3 protein: CASSFSTGELFF
J gene: TRBJ2-3; V gene: TRBV7-3; CDR3 protein: CASSRSGGALDTQYF
J gene: TRBJ2-7; V gene: TRBV6-5; CDR3 protein: CASSELAGGPHEQYF
J gene: TRBJ2-1; V gene: TRBV5-1; CDR3 protein: CASSIGQDTNEQFF
J gene: TRBJ1-6; V gene: TRBV4-3; CDR3 protein: CASSQEGYNSPLHF
J gene: TRBJ1-1; V gene: TRBV5-1; CDR3 protein: CASSTGPANTEAFF
J gene: TRBJ1-4; V gene: TRBV28; CDR3 protein: CASSGGEFGEKLFF
J gene: TRBJ2-1; V gene: TRBV19; CDR3 protein: CASSMGEHNEQFF
J gene: TRBJ2-2; V gene: TRBV5-1; CDR3 protein: CASSLNSANTGELFF
J gene: TRBJ1-2; V gene: TRBV7-8; CDR3 protein: CASSSIDRVGYTF
J gene: TRBJ1-2; V gene: TRBV6-6; CDR3 protein: CASSYSGTADYTF
J gene: TRBJ1-2; V gene: TRBV6-5; CDR3 protein: CAASIPGEGVSGYTF
J gene: TRBJ2-3; V gene: TRBV5-1; CDR3 protein: CASSASGGGAADTQYF
J gene: TRBJ2-3; V gene: TRBV7-9; CDR3 protein: CASSLEGMNTQYF
J gene: TRBJ1-1; V gene: TRBV7-2; CDR3 protein: CASSSTRGSGTEAFF
J gene: TRBJ1-2; V gene: TRBV28; CDR3 protein: CASRGLDYTF
J gene: TRBJ1-5; V gene: TRBV19; CDR3 protein: CASSLLNQPQHF
J gene: TRBJ2-1; V gene: TRBV7-9; CDR3 protein: CASSLGLDEQFF
J gene: TRBJ1-2; V gene: TRBV5-1; CDR3 protein: CASSDTDGGTGYTF
J gene: TRBJ2-5; V gene: TRBV7-9; CDR3 protein: CASSLMQSRETQYF
J gene: TRBJ1-6; V gene: TRBV4-2; CDR3 protein: CASSQEEGVLSPLHF
J gene: TRBJ1-2; V gene: TRBV10-3; CDR3 protein: CAISDGTGRLYGYTF
J gene: TRBJ1-3; V gene: TRBV29-1; CDR3 protein: CSVEVWGGAGSTIYF
J gene: TRBJ2-5; V gene: TRBV6-5; CDR3 protein: CASSSTGVGAETQYF
J gene: TRBJ2-1; V gene: TRBV5-1; CDR3 protein: CASSLASPAYNEQFF
J gene: TRBJ2-7; V gene: TRBV5-1; CDR3 protein: CASSVQSGSYEQYF
J gene: TRBJ1-2; V gene: TRBV7-9; CDR3 protein: CASSLINGYTF
J gene: TRBJ2-1; V gene: TRBV6-5; CDR3 protein: CASSQQGLAVNEQFF
J gene: TRBJ1-6; V gene: TRBV5-1; CDR3 protein: CASSLQTGNSPLHF
J gene: TRBJ1-4; V gene: TRBV6-6; CDR3 protein: CASSHRPIRGEKLFF
J gene: TRBJ1-1; V gene: TRBV6-1; CDR3 protein: CASNGHLNTEAFF